This TCR beta chain was sequenced in a study of technical replicates of blood from a few donors. Trimming took 3 bases from V and 0 from J, leaving 10 bases between them. The V gene's germline CDR1 is SGHRS and CDR2 YFSETQ. The length of the CDR3 is 16 residues. TCRdb's table, derived via immunoSEQ multiplex PCR, lists solely in-frame clones and lacks some. The sample contains 95,000 to 100,000 clones, nearly 97% of which appear only once. Sequenced sample: T cells isolated from PBMCs. The origin of this receptor is a human donor in good health. The chain uses TRBV5-1 and TRBJ1-6; no clear D gene. The CDR3 DNA reads as TGCGCCAGCAGCTCCCGCGCGAGCTCCTATAATTCACCCCTCCACTTT. Translated: CASSSRASSYNSPLHF.